Each of the 21 T cell receptor beta chains below was sequenced from the same sample in a study of blood T cell repertoires in COVID-19. Profiling relied on immunoSEQ multiplex PCR, and the TCRdb table lists in-frame clones only, not all of them. The sample records over 100,000 clones, roughly nine tenths being singletons. Input material: peripheral blood. These receptors all stem from a man in his forties with acute or convalescent COVID-19.

The J gene is TRBJ2-7, the V gene TRBV6-1; 7 nucleotides agree with TRBD1. The CDR3 is 15 residues long. Germline CDR1 is MNHNS and CDR2 is SASEGT. Trimming at V came to 0 bases and at J to 6 bases, leaving 8 bases not matched to a gene. CDR3 loop: CASSEAPDRASEQYF. The CDR3 coding sequence is TGTGCCAGCAGTGAAGCGCCCGACAGGGCAAGCGAGCAGTACTTC.

V gene TRBV7-9 combines with J gene TRBJ1-2; the D is unclear. Deletions cut 5 bases from V and 1 base from J, with 11 bases between. The CDR3 length is 14 residues. Germline CDR1 reads SEHNR; CDR2 reads FQNEAQ (reference sequence). The CDR3 protein is CASSLSGNNYGYTF. Written as DNA, the CDR3 is TGTGCCAGCAGCCTTTCCGGGAATAACTATGGCTACACCTTC.

The chain has TRBV6-6 and TRBJ1-5; D gene unclear. Germline CDR1 MNHNY, CDR2 SVGAGI (reference sequence). V shed 5 bases and J shed 2 bases, with 13 bases lying between them. The CDR3 runs to 15 residues. The CDR3 is CASSLSGGGNQPQHF. The CDR3 bases are TGTGCCAGCAGTCTCTCCGGCGGGGGCAATCAGCCCCAGCATTTT.

V and J are TRBV7-8 and TRBJ1-5, with D perhaps matching TRBD1 (5 bases). Between the trimmed V and J ends, which lost 5 bases and 7 bases, there was a span of 21 bases. This CDR3 is built from 16 residues. The germline V gene encodes CDR1 SGHVS and CDR2 FQNEAQ. The CDR3 bases are TGTGCCAGCAGCCAAATGTCCCGGGGGGAGGGGCAGCCCCAGCATTTT. Translated, it gives CASSQMSRGEGQPQHF.

The rearrangement links TRBV30 to TRBJ1-6; perhaps TRBD1 as D (6 bases). CDR1 GTSNPN and CDR2 SVGIG come from the germline V gene (reference sequence). The V and J ends lost 4 bases and 1 base respectively, with 11 bases between them. This CDR3 region has 15 residues. The CDR3 here is CAWTGQKSYNSPLHF. The CDR3 DNA sequence: TGTGCCTGGACCGGACAGAAGTCCTATAATTCACCCCTCCACTTT.

V gene TRBV7-9 combines with J gene TRBJ1-3; 7 positions agree with TRBD1. Unmatched junction bases numbered 8, after V lost 5 bases and J lost 4 bases. CDR1 is SEHNR and CDR2 is FQNEAQ in the germline V gene (reference sequence). CDR3 length: 15 amino acids. CDR3 residues: CASSRDSLSGNTIYF. The DNA for the CDR3 is TGTGCCAGCAGCCGGGACAGCTTATCGGGAAACACCATATATTTT.

The V and J genes are TRBV5-4 and TRBJ1-1; TRBD1 might be the D (6 bases). This CDR3 has 15 amino acids. The V gene's germline CDR1 is SGHNT and CDR2 YYREEE (reference sequence). The V end lost 4 bases, the J end lost 3 bases, and 16 bases lay between the germline ends. The CDR3 here is CASSRTANHDTEAFF. Written as DNA, the CDR3 is TGTGCCAGCAGCCGGACAGCAAACCATGACACTGAAGCTTTCTTT. Supplemented by reference TRBV5-4 and TRBJ1-1, the full variable domain reads ETGVTQSPTHLIKTRGQQVTLRCSSQSGHNTVSWYQQALGQGPQFIFQYYREEENGRGNFPPRFSGLQFPNYSSELNVNALELDDSALYLCASSRTANHDTEAFFGQGTRLTVV.

This clone turned up a few times. This sequence joins TRBV12-3 or TRBV12-4 and TRBJ2-7; TRBD1 might be the D (5 bases). CDR3 length: 12 residues. V lost 5 bases and J 5 bases, leaving 10 bases between the germline ends. This CDR3 reads CASSPGPHEQYF. The DNA of the CDR3 is TGTGCCAGCAGTCCAGGGCCGCACGAGCAGTACTTC.

This clone is a singleton in its sample. The chain recombines TRBV3-1 (or the pseudogene TRBV3-2) with TRBJ2-1, with D possibly TRBD2 on 6 matching bases. The CDR3 spans 13 residues. The germline V gene encodes CDR1 LGHDT and CDR2 YNNKEL (reference sequence). With 0 bases removed from V and 8 bases from J, the gap between germline ends came to 8 bases. This CDR3 is CASSQEEGDEQFF. CDR3 nucleotide sequence: TGTGCCAGCAGCCAAGAGGAGGGTGATGAGCAGTTCTTC.

The V call is TRBV4-1, the J call TRBJ2-5; TRBD2 agrees at 7 bases. With V trimmed by 3 bases and J by 2 bases, 3 bases remained unmatched. The CDR3 is 14 residues long. Germline V gene lookup returns CDR1 MGHRA and CDR2 YSYEKL. CDR3 amino acids: CASSQSGTQETQYF. CDR3 in DNA: TGCGCCAGCAGCCAGAGCGGGACTCAAGAGACCCAGTACTTC.

This chain joins TRBV5-1 and TRBJ2-7, with a weak D call TRBD2 (5 bases). V was pared by 5 bases and J by 2 bases, with 14 bases between. The CDR3 consists of 14 residues. CDR1 and CDR2 (germline): SGHRS, YFSETQ. The CDR3, as DNA: TGCGCCAGCAGTCGGACCGGGAACACCTACGAGCAGTACTTC. Its translation is CASSRTGNTYEQYF. Using reference TRBV5-1 and TRBJ2-7 for the parts outside the CDR3, the full variable domain is KAGVTQTPRYLIKTRGQQVTLSCSPISGHRSVSWYQQTPGQGLQFLFEYFSETQRNKGNFPGRFSGRQFSNSRSEMNVSTLELGDSALYLCASSRTGNTYEQYFGPGTRLTVT.

The chain couples TRBV6-5 to TRBJ1-1; 7 bases fit TRBD1. The CDR3 has 13 residues. V shed 10 bases, J shed 2 bases, and the junction held 7 bases outside the gene matches. Germline CDR1 MNHEY, CDR2 SVGAGI. In DNA, the CDR3 is TGTGCCACCCTCCGGGACAGTAACACTGAAGCTTTCTTT. Its translation: CATLRDSNTEAFF.

The chain recombines TRBV11-3 with TRBJ2-3, with D possibly being TRBD2 (5 bases). Germline loops: CDR1 SGHNT, CDR2 YENEEA. V dropped 5 bases and J dropped 4 bases, with 13 bases sitting between them. The CDR3 consists of 14 residues. CDR3 sequence (DNA): TGTGCCAGCAGCACCCGGCCGCGGGCAGATACGCAGTATTTT. This encodes CASSTRPRADTQYF.

As DNA, the CDR3 is TGTGCCAGCAGCGTAGATCCCGGAGGGGGGGACACAGATACGCAGTATTTT. Protein: CASSVDPGGGDTDTQYF. The chain links TRBV9 to TRBJ2-3; possibly TRBD2 for D (7 bases). The CDR3 runs 17 residues. Trimming took off 0 bases at V and 2 bases at J, with 16 bases between the two ends. Germline CDR1 SGDLS, CDR2 YYNGEE. The full variable domain, with the rest looked up from reference TRBV9 and TRBJ2-3, is DSGVTQTPKHLITATGQRVTLRCSPRSGDLSVYWYQQSLDQGLQFLIQYYNGEERAKGNILERFSAQQFPDLHSELNLSSLELGDSALYFCASSVDPGGGDTDTQYFGPGTRLTVL.

A note on this clone: The junction differs from germline at one of its ends, possibly a read error. V usage is TRBV30 and J usage is TRBJ1-1, with TRBD1 matching 8 bases. From germline, CDR1 is GTSNPN and CDR2 SVGIG (reference sequence). The CDR3 covers 15 residues. CDR3 sequence (DNA): TGTGCCTGGACCCCCCGGACAGGGTTGAATACTGAAGCTTTCTTT. Translating gives CAWTPRTGLNTEAFF.

The chain uses TRBV30 and TRBJ1-3; perhaps TRBD1 as D (5 bases). The CDR3 consists of 15 residues. The germline V gene has CDR1 GTSNPN and CDR2 SVGIG (reference sequence). The germline V and J ends were trimmed by 1 base and 0 bases, with 10 bases remaining between them. CDR3 sequence: CAWSGVGLSGNTIYF. Here the CDR3 DNA reads TGTGCCTGGAGTGGGGTGGGACTCTCTGGAAACACCATATATTTT.

In its sample, this clone was seen once. The gene calls are TRBV5-8 and TRBJ1-1; no firm D call. Germline CDR1 SGHTS, CDR2 YDEGEE. The germline V and J ends were trimmed by 4 bases and 2 bases, with 15 bases remaining between them. The CDR3 extends over 15 amino acids. CDR3 protein: CASSTSGRDNTEAFF. The CDR3 bases are TGTGCCAGCAGCACCTCCGGGAGAGACAACACTGAAGCTTTCTTT.

The rearrangement joins TRBV30 to TRBJ1-1; no clear D gene. The CDR3 is 11 residues long. Looked up from germline, CDR1 is GTSNPN and CDR2 is SVGIG (reference sequence). Trimming took off 0 bases at V and 7 bases at J, with 6 bases between the two ends. CDR3: CAWSVGGEAFF. CDR3 in DNA: TGTGCCTGGAGTGTCGGAGGTGAAGCTTTCTTT.

V and J are TRBV5-1 and TRBJ2-5; 8 bases are shared with TRBD2. With 0 bases clipped from V and 5 bases from J, the junction kept 15 bases outside the gene matches. The CDR3 sequence is 18 residues long. Germline lookup yields CDR1 SGHRS and CDR2 YFSETQ. The CDR3 DNA is TGCGCCAGCAGCTTGGTTGTTAGCGGGAAAACTAGGGGGGAGACCCAGTACTTC. It specifies CASSLVVSGKTRGETQYF.

For the CDR3, the DNA is TGCAGTGCAGGGGCTCCAACCGAGCAGTACTTC. Translating gives CSAGAPTEQYF. This rearrangement joins TRBV20-1 to TRBJ2-7; D perhaps matches TRBD1 (5 bases). V was shortened by 6 bases and J by 6 bases, with 12 bases between the two germline ends. The germline V gene encodes CDR1 DFQATT and CDR2 SNEGSKA (reference sequence). The CDR3 runs to 11 residues.

This rearrangement joins TRBV5-1 to TRBJ2-7, with D perhaps TRBD1 (6 bases). V lost 4 bases and J lost 4, with 12 bases in between. CDR3 length: 13 amino acids. CDR1 and CDR2 from the germline V gene are SGHRS and YFSETQ. The CDR3 loop is CASSPGTQYEQYF. The CDR3 DNA sequence: TGCGCCAGCAGCCCGGGGACACAATACGAGCAGTACTTC.